Included here is one TCR beta chain sequence, with context. Participant age was roughly 18 to 89 years, and participants resided in fewer than 30 US areas. Self-reported history from a screening survey and questionnaire set each donor's cohort. The data originate from a study of blood T cell repertoires in COVID-19. About the study: Researchers got acute and convalescent COVID-19 samples from the United States, Italy and Spain.

TCRdb keeps only in-frame clones here, not all; method: immunoSEQ multiplex PCR. The sample records over 140,000 clones, about 79% being singletons. This sequence originates from a woman aged 45-65 years who had recovered from COVID-19. Material for sequencing was PBMCs or T cells enriched from blood (not recorded which).

CDR3 DNA sequence: TGTGCCATCAGTGCGAGGACAGGGGTAAACAGGGTCGAGCAGTACTTC. Translated: CAISARTGVNRVEQYF. The chain links TRBV10-3 to TRBJ2-7; TRBD1 aligns across 9 bases. The CDR3 has 16 residues. Per germline, CDR1 ENHRY and CDR2 SYGVKD. The trim removed 4 bases at V and 6 bases at J, leaving 13 bases unmatched.